This T cell receptor (beta chain) was profiled in a study of shared T cell receptors in the human thymus. Sequencing used immunoSEQ multiplex PCR; TCRdb keeps in-frame clones, though not all of them. The table records 650,000 to 950,000 clones, roughly 85% of them present only once. This sample was also put to use in a study of human thymus T cells. From that report: Corrective surgery for congenital heart defects was being performed on the healthy Finnish infants who were the donors.

This receptor was identified in a girl in the first two years of life with a congenital heart defect. The specimen sequenced was thymocytes.

The CDR3 DNA reads as TGTGCCACGAGGGCCGGACCAAACCCTATCCGAGACTATGGCTACACCTTC. Translation gives CATRAGPNPIRDYGYTF. The chain has TRBV10-3 and TRBJ1-2, with no clear D. V lost 10 bases and J lost 3, with 27 bases in between. This CDR3 is built from 17 residues. CDR1 is ENHRY and CDR2 is SYGVKD in the germline V gene.